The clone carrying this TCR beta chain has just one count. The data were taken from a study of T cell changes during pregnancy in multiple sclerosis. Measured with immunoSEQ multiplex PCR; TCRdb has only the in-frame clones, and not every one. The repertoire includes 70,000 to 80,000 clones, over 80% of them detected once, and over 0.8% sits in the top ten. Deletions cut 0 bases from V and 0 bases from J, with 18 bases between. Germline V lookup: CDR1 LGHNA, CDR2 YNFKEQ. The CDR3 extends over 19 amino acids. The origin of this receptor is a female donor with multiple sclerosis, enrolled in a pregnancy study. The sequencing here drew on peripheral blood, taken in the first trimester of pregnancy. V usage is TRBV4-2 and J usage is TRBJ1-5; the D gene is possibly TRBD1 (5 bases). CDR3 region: CASSQEGKDIVYSNQPQHF. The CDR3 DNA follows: TGTGCCAGCAGCCAAGAGGGCAAGGACATTGTTTATAGCAATCAGCCCCAGCATTTT.